This TCR beta chain was documented in a study of identical twins. Donors were all healthy Caucasians. Losses at the gene ends were 7 bases for V and 8 bases for J; bases not matched to a gene: 10. The CDR3 contains 15 residues. This clonotype was found a few times. No antigen is known for it. MiXCR, run by TCRdb on the 5' RACE reads, gives a single entry per CDR3 protein. The sample lists 350,000 to 400,000 distinct CDR3 sequences, around 9% occurring once. General study findings and limits: Those out-of-frame alpha sequences shared by twins showed an excess of low generation probability. Donors were not followed over many years; analysis was cross-sectional.

The sequence derives from a woman between 50 and 59 years old in good health. Sequencing was performed on naive T cells sorted from blood. The chain has TRBV12-3 or TRBV12-4 and TRBJ2-1; 11 nucleotides agree with TRBD2. This chain's CDR3 is CASTRNSGRADEQFF. For the CDR3, the DNA is TGTGCCAGCACCCGGAATAGCGGGAGGGCCGATGAGCAGTTCTTC.